This T cell receptor (beta chain) appears in the sequencing data of a study of a mutant IDH1 vaccine in newly diagnosed glioma. As for the study in general: Vaccination followed radiotherapy alone by 4-6 weeks, or accompanied temozolomide cycles. Antecedent treatment encompassed radiotherapy, temozolomide, or their combination; the majority received both.

This CDR3 comprises 18 residues. Specified time point: week 23, last vaccination. Doses comprised 300 ug of mutant IDH1 20-mer peptide each, plus topical imiquimod. A note on this clone: The target antigen is unknown.

General study points: Induction of immune responses by the vaccine occurred in about 93% of patients. Top-clonotype changes in peripheral T cells seemed unrelated to pseudoprogression.

Assay: immunoSEQ multiplex PCR; the TCRdb copy retains only in-frame clones and omits some. The sample lists around 34,000 clones, roughly four fifths occurring once. The source was PBMCs, collected from a glioma patient whose treatment included an IDH1 peptide vaccine. The genes are TRBV21-1 and TRBJ2-3; TRBD2, as called in the table, went unchecked against the DNA. TRBV21-1 is tagged as a pseudogene. The clonotype comes from a man aged 40-50 years with glioma. Here the CDR3 reads CASSKEGLSGRFSDTQYF. CDR3 nucleotides: TGTGCCAGCAGCAAAGAAGGCCTTAGCGGGAGGTTCTCAGATACGCAGTATTTT.